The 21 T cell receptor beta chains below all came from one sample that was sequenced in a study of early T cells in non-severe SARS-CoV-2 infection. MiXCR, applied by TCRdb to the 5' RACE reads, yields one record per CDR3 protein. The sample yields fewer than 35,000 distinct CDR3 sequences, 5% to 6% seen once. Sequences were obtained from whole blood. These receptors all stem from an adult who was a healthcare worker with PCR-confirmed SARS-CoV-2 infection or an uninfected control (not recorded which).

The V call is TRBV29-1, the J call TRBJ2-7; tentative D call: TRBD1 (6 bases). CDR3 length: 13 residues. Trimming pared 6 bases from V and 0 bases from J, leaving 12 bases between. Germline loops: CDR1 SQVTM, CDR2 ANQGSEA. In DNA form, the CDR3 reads TGCAGCGTCAGGGGAACCCGCTCCTACGAGCAGTACTTC. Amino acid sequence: CSVRGTRSYEQYF.

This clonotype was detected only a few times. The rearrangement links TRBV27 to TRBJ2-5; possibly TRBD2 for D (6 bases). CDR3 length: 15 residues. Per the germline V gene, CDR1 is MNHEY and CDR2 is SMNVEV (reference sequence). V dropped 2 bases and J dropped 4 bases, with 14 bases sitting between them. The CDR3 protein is CASSLGILAGETQYF. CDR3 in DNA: TGTGCCAGCAGTTTAGGGATACTAGCTGGAGAGACCCAGTACTTC.

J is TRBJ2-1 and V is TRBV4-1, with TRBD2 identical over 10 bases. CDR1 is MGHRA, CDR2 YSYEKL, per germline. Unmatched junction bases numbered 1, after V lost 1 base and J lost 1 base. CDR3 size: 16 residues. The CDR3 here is CASSQGSGRSYNEQFF. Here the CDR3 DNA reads TGCGCCAGCAGCCAAGGTAGCGGGAGGTCCTACAATGAGCAGTTCTTC.

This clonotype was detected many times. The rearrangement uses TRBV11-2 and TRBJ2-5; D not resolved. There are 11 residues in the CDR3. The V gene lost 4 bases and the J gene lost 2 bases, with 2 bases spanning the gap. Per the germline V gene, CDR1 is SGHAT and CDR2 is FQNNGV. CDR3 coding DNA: TGTGCCAGCAGCTCGCAAGAGACCCAGTACTTC. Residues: CASSSQETQYF.

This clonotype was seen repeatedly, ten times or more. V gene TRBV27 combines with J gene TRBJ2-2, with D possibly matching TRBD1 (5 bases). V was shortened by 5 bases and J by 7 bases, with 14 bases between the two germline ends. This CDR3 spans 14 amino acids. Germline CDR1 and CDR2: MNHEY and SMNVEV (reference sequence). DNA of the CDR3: TGTGCCAGCAGTCAGGCAGGGATTGGCGGGGAGCTGTTTTTT. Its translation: CASSQAGIGGELFF.

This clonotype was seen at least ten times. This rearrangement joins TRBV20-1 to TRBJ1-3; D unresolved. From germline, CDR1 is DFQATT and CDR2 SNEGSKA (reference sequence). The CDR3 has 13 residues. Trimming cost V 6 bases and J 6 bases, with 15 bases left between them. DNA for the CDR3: TGCAGTGCCCCCGCCGGGAACGAAAACACCATATATTTT. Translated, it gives CSAPAGNENTIYF.

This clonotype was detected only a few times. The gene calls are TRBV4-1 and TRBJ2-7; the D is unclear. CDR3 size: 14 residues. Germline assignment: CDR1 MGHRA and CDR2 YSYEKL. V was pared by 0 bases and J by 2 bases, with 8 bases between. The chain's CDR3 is CASSQDMNAYEQYF. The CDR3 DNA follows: TGCGCCAGCAGCCAAGATATGAATGCCTACGAGCAGTACTTC.

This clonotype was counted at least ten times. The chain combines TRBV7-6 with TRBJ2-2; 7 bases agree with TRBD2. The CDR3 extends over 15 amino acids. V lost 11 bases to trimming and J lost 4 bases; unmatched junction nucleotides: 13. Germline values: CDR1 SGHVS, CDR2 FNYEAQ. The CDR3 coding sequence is TGTGCCGGGGCGGTGCGGGGCGGGAGCACCGGGGAGCTGTTTTTT. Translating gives CAGAVRGGSTGELFF. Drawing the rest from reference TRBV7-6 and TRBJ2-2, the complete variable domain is GAGVSQSPRYKVTKRGQDVALRCDPISGHVSLYWYRQALGQGPEFLTYFNYEAQQDKSGLPNDRFSAERPEGSISTLTIQRTEQRDSAMYRCAGAVRGGSTGELFFGEGSRLTVL.

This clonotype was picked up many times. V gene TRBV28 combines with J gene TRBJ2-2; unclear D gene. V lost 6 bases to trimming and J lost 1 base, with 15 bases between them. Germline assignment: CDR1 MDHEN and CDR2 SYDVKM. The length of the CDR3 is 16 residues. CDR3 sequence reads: CASRAETLRNTGELFF. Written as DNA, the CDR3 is TGTGCCAGCAGAGCCGAGACCTTACGGAACACCGGGGAGCTGTTTTTT. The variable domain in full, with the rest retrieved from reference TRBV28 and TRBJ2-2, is DVKVTQSSRYLVKRTGEKVFLECVQDMDHENMFWYRQDPGLGLRLIYFSYDVKMKEKGDIPEGYSVSREKKERFSLILESASTNQTSMYLCASRAETLRNTGELFFGEGSRLTVL.

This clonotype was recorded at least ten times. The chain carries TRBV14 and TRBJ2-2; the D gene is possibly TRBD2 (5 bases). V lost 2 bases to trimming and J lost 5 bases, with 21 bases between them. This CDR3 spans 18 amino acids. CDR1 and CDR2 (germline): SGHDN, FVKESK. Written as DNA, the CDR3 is TGTGCCAGCAGCCAACACCGGGTTGGATCGGGATTGACCGGGGAGCTGTTTTTT. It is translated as CASSQHRVGSGLTGELFF. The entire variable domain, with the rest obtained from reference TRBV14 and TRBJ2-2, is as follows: EAGVTQFPSHSVIEKGQTVTLRCDPISGHDNLYWYRRVMGKEIKFLLHFVKESKQDESGMPNNRFLAERTGGTYSTLKVQPAELEDSGVYFCASSQHRVGSGLTGELFFGEGSRLTVL.

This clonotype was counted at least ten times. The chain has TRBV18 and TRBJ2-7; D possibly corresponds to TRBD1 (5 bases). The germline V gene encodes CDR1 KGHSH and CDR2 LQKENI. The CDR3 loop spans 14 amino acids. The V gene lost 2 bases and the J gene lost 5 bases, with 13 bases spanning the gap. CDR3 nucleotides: TGTGCCAGCTCACCAGTCGGCAGGGCCCACGAGCAGTACTTC. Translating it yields CASSPVGRAHEQYF.

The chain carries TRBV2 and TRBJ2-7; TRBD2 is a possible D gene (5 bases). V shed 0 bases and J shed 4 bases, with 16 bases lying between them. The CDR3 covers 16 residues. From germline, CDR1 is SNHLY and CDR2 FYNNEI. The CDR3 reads CASSEAETKNGYEQYF. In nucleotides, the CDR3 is TGTGCCAGCAGTGAAGCGGAGACTAAAAATGGGTACGAGCAGTACTTC.

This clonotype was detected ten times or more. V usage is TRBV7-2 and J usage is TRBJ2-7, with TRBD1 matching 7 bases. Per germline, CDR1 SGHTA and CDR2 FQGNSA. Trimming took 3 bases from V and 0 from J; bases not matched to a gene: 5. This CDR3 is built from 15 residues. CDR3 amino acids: CASSFEGTVSYEQYF. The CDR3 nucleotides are TGTGCCAGCAGCTTCGAAGGGACAGTCTCCTACGAGCAGTACTTC.

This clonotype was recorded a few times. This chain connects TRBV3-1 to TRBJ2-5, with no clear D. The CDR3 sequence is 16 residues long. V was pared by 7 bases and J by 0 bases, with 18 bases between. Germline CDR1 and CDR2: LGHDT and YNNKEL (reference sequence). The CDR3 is CASTTPRTVNQETQYF. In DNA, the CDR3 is TGTGCCAGCACAACCCCAAGGACGGTAAACCAAGAGACCCAGTACTTC.

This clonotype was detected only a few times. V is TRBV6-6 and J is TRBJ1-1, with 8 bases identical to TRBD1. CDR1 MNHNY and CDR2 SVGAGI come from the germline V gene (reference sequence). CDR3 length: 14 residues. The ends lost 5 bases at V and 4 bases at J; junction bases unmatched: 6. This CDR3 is CASSPQGGSTEAFF. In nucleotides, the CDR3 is TGTGCCAGCAGTCCACAGGGGGGGAGCACTGAAGCTTTCTTT.

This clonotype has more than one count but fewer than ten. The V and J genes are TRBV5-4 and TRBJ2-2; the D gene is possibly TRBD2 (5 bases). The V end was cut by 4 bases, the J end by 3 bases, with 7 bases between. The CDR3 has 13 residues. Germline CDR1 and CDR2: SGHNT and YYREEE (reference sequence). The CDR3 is CASSRTDTGELFF. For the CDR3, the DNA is TGTGCCAGCAGCCGGACTGACACCGGGGAGCTGTTTTTT.

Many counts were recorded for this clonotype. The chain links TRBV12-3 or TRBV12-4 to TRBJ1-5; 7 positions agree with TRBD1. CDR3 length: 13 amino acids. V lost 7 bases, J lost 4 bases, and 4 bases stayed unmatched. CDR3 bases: TGTGCCAGCACCTCGACAGGGAATCAGCCCCAGCATTTT. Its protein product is CASTSTGNQPQHF.

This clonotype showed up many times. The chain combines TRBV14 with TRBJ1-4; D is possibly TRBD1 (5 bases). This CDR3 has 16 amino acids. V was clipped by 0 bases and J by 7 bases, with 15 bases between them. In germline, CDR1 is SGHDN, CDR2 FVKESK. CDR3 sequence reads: CASSQDPGTRGEKLFF. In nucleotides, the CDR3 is TGTGCCAGCAGCCAAGATCCCGGGACCCGGGGTGAAAAACTGTTTTTT.

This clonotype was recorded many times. The CDR3: CASSAQSGTGRDEQFF. The CDR3 DNA follows: TGTGCCAGCAGCGCCCAATCCGGGACAGGGAGGGATGAGCAGTTCTTC. The chain employs TRBV7-2 and TRBJ2-1, with 9 bases identical to TRBD1. Germline CDR1 SGHTA, CDR2 FQGNSA. This CDR3 comprises 16 residues. The J segment lost 8 bases and the V segment lost 5 bases, leaving 13 bases of the junction unmatched.

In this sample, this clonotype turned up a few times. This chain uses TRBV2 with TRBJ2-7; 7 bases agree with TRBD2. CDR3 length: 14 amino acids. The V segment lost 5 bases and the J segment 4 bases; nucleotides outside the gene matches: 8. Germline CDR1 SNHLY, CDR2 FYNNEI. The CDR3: CASSLRDYGYEQYF. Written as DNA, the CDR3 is TGTGCCAGCAGTCTCCGGGACTATGGATACGAGCAGTACTTC.

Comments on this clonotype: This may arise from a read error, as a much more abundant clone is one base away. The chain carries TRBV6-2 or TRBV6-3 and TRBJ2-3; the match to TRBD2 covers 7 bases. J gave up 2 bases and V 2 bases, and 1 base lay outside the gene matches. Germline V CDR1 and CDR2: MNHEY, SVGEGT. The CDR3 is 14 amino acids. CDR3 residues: CASSYGRATDTQYF. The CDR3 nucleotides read TGTGCCAGCAGTTACGGGAGGGCCACAGATACGCAGTATTTT.